This TCR beta chain originates from a study of cytomegalovirus exposure and HLA in healthy donors. Overall study findings and caveats: TCR sequences were mostly rare, though some public TCRs occurred in many donors.

Details on this clone: The antigen is unknown.

Only in-frame clones appear in the TCRdb table, and some are missing; sequencing was by immunoSEQ multiplex PCR. This sample yields 30,000 to 40,000 clones, of which just under 95% are seen a single time; 3% to 3.5% belongs to the top ten. V was pared by 3 bases and J by 10 bases, with 12 bases between. The germline CDR1 and CDR2 sequences are GTSNPN and SVGIG (reference sequence). This CDR3 contains 12 residues. The sequenced material came from PBMCs. The chain joins TRBV30 to TRBJ2-2; perhaps TRBD1 as D (6 bases). The TCR originated in a man aged 18-30 years in good health and CMV-seronegative. DNA of the CDR3: TGTGCCTGGAGAGGATCAGGGGTGGAGCTGTTTTTT. Protein product: CAWRGSGVELFF.